The present entry profiles one T cell receptor (beta chain) with its context. This clone has only one observation. Its antigen is still unknown. The record has no base qualities; no much larger clone is one base away. This sample stems from a study of blood T cell repertoires in COVID-19 (dated by TCRdb to about 2020). As for the study more broadly: Collaborator samples came from the United States, Italy and Spain and covered acute and convalescent phases of COVID-19. Where available, HLA class I and class II types were obtained from metadata supplied by the sample provider rather than from assay-based typing. Sample metadata almost always included a de-identified subject ID, COVID-19 status, age in years and sex. Subjects who had been exposed to COVID-19, were actively infected with it, or had recovered from it provided the deeply sampled blood TCRbeta repertoires that made up the dataset. The material from the prospective study consisted of cDNA or gDNA derived from T cells, B-cell-depleted T cells, or PBMCs. The repertoires were released in a freely available public database intended as a resource for research on the immune response to SARS-CoV-2. The samples were drawn from the first 160 participants of the ongoing ImmuneRACE study and from 1,254 subjects provided by 6 global collaborators.

Overall study results and their limits: How much clinical and demographic metadata was included differed by source and by participant, and the metadata was provided uncurated.

Enrolling through a virtual design, the prospective study's participants ranged in age from about 18 to 89 years and lived across 20 to 25 United States geographic areas. Cohort assignment in the prospective study relied on participant-reported clinical history from a screening survey and a study questionnaire. Recovered participants in ImmuneRACE Cohort 3 were defined by two consecutive negative NP/OP PCR tests, clearance by a healthcare professional, or resolution of symptoms. In the prospective study, mobile phlebotomists collected whole blood, serum and a nasopharyngeal or oropharyngeal swab from each participant. Over an approximately 2-month period, participants in the prospective study had the option of providing additional blood draws and questionnaires. Blood samples from the prospective study were shipped frozen or at room temperature prior to DNA extraction. TCRbeta CDR3 regions were amplified from genomic DNA using the immunoSEQ Assay, a bias-controlled multiplex PCR. As for the authors' bioinformatics: The number of nucleated cells in each sample was estimated by amplification of reference gene primers within the assay. To quantify the absolute abundance of each unique TCRbeta CDR3 rearrangement, sequence reads were collapsed and filtered. Productive Simpson clonality was computed per sample as the square root of Simpson's diversity index over productive rearrangements. Not all clones reach the TCRdb copy of this immuneACCESS table, which keeps in-frame sequences only. Checked studies attribute under half of the gap to unresolved V genes and leave the rest unexplained. V, J and clone size were drawn from that table, and D and trimming were deduced from the DNA. In this sample the table shows more than 350,000 clones, around 87% of which occur a single time. The ten largest clonotypes hold around 9.3% of the sample.

The junction shows trimming of 2 bases on V and 8 bases on J, plus 14 bases between the germline ends. Looking up the germline V gene yields CDR1 SGHRS and CDR2 YFSETQ. The CDR3, from cysteine to phenylalanine, totals 14 residues. Just CDR3 DNA is preserved here, 42 bases in frame from base 1. The sequencing input was PBMCs or T cells enriched from blood (not recorded which). The chain joins TRBV5-1 to TRBJ1-3, with no reliable assignment of the D segment. The TCR comes from a woman aged 45-60 years who had recovered from COVID-19. The sequence in DNA is TGCGCCAGCAGCTTTACAGACCCGTCGGACACCATATATTTT. Its protein product is CASSFTDPSDTIYF. With all but the CDR3 taken from the reference TRBV5-1 and TRBJ1-3 genes, the full variable domain is: KAGVTQTPRYLIKTRGQQVTLSCSPISGHRSVSWYQQTPGQGLQFLFEYFSETQRNKGNFPGRFSGRQFSNSRSEMNVSTLELGDSALYLCASSFTDPSDTIYFGEGSWLTVV.